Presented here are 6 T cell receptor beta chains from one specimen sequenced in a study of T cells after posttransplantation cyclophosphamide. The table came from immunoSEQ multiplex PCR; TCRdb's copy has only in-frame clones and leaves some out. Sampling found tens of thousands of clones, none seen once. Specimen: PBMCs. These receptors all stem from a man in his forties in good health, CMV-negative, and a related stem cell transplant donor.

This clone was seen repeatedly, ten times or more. CDR3: CASSLPGIYNEQFF. DNA for the CDR3: TGTGCCAGCAGCTTGCCAGGGATCTACAATGAGCAGTTCTTC. This chain uses TRBV11-2 with TRBJ2-1; possibly TRBD1 for D (5 bases). Deletions cut 3 bases from V and 3 bases from J, with 9 bases between. Germline V CDR1 and CDR2: SGHAT, FQNNGV. The CDR3 loop spans 14 amino acids.

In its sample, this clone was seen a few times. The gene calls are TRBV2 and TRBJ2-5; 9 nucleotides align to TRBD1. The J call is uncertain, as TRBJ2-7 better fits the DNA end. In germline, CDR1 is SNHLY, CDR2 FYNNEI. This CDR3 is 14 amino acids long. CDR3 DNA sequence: TGTGCCAGCCATAAACCGGGACAGGGCTACGAGCAGTACTTC. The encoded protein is CASHKPGQGYEQYF.

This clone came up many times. Here the CDR3 DNA reads TGTGCCAGCACCCGTGGGGGACAGGGGTGGAAAAACATTCAGTACTTC. Its translation: CASTRGGQGWKNIQYF. The V call is TRBV28, the J call TRBJ2-4; 10 nucleotides line up with TRBD1. With 7 bases clipped from V and 4 bases from J, the junction kept 10 bases outside the gene matches. CDR3 length: 16 residues. Germline V gene data show CDR1 as MDHEN and CDR2 as SYDVKM.

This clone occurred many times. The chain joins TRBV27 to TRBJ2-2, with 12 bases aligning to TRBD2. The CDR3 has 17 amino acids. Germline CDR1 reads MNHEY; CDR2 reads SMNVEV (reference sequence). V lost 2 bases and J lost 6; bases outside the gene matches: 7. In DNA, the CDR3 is TGTGCCAGCAGTTTAACCACTACTAGCGGGAGGCCCGGGGAGCTGTTTTTT. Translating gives CASSLTTTSGRPGELFF.

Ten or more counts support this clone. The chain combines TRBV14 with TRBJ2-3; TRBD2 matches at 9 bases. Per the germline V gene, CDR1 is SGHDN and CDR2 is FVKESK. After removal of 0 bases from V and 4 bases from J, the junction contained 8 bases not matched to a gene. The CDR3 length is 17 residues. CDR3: CASSQDFGTSSPDTQYF. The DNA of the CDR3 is TGTGCCAGCAGCCAAGATTTCGGGACTAGCTCCCCAGATACGCAGTATTTT.

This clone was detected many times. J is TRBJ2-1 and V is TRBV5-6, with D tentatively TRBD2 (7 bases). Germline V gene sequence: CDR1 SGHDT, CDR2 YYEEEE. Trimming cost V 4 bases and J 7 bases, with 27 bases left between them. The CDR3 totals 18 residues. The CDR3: CASSPDRGGRGRENEQFF. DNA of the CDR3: TGTGCCAGCAGCCCAGACCGAGGGGGTCGGGGGAGGGAAAATGAGCAGTTCTTC.